The present TCR beta chain was sequenced within a study of T cell responses to AZD1222 COVID-19 vaccine. Notes on the study in general: Two AZD1222 doses significantly raised spike-specific TCR breadth and depth over controls. Regions left unmutated in variants are reportedly the target of nearly half of spike-specific TCRs. Most donors were white British, females outnumbered males, and clonal diversity was possibly underestimated.

V lost 6 bases and J lost 3; bases outside the gene matches: 15. Germline CDR1 is MDHEN and CDR2 is SYDVKM. The CDR3 has 17 residues. Only in-frame clones appear in the TCRdb table, and some are missing; sequencing was by immunoSEQ multiplex PCR. The sample yields about 120,000 clones, 87% seen once. Details on this clone: Antigen unknown.

This sample comprised peripheral blood, obtained on day 0 of AZD1222 vaccination. The source of this sequence is an adult in good health. The chain links TRBV28 to TRBJ1-1; 8 nucleotides align to TRBD1. CDR3 residues: CASSLSGQGRLDTEAFF. The CDR3 DNA follows: TGTGCCAGCAGCCTCTCCGGACAGGGTAGGTTGGACACTGAAGCTTTCTTT.